This T cell receptor (beta chain) was identified in a study of Graves' ophthalmopathy and Graves' hyperthyroidism. Overall study findings and caveats: Also, most clonotypes expanded in the thyroid above 0.001 frequency appeared in blood.

TCR beta CDR3 regions were amplified from RNA transcripts. The library came from an HTBI-primed first-round RT-PCR and a second-round multiplex PCR. MiXCR, applied by TCRdb to the multiplex PCR reads, yields one record per CDR3 protein. The sample lists 350,000 to 400,000 distinct CDR3 sequences; about 16% were seen once. Trimming shortened V by 5 bases and J by 7 bases, and 14 bases separated the two germline ends. Germline assignment: CDR1 LNHDA and CDR2 SQIVND (reference sequence). The CDR3 has 14 residues. This clonotype showed up many times. What it recognizes is unknown. The origin of this receptor is a woman aged 18-35 years with Graves' ophthalmopathy. The V call is TRBV19, the J call TRBJ2-2; a weak D match, TRBD2 (5 bases). The sequenced sample was peripheral blood. CDR3 loop: CASSGVAGDGELFF. Written as DNA, the CDR3 is TGTGCCAGTAGTGGGGTAGCCGGGGACGGGGAGCTGTTTTTT.